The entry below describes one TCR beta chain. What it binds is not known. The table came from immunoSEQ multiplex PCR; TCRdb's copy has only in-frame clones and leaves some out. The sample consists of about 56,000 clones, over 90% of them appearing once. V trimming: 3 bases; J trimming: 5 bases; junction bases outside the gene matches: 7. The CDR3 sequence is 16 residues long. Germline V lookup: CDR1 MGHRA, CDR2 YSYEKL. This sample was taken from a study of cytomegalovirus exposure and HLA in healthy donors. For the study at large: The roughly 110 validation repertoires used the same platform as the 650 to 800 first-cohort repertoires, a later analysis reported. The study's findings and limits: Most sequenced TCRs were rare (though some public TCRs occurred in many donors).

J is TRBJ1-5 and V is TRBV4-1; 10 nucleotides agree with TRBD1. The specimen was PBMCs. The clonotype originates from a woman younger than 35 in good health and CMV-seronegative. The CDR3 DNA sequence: TGCGCCAGCAGCCACTTGGGACAGGGGATCCATCAGCCCCAGCATTTT. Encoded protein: CASSHLGQGIHQPQHF.